The clone carrying this T cell receptor beta chain was seen more than once but under ten times. The antigen is not known. These data come from a study of lung T cells in sarcoidosis with Löfgren's syndrome. The CDR3 loop spans 17 amino acids. Deletions cut 1 base from V and 0 bases from J, with 14 bases between. Germline V gene lookup returns CDR1 SGDLS and CDR2 YYNGEE. Study-wide points: The most expanded V genes in Löfgren's patients were reportedly TRAV12-1 and TRBV2.

TCRdb re-called the reads through MiXCR, storing one row per CDR3 protein. The table has tens of thousands of distinct CDR3 sequences, 20% to 25% seen once. The TCR originated in a human donor with sarcoidosis (Löfgren's syndrome or another form), or a control subject (not recorded which). Input material: CD4+ T cells from PBMCs. The chain recombines TRBV9 with TRBJ2-1; D uncertain. The CDR3 coding sequence is TGTGCCAGCAGCGTACCCCCTCATAGGAGCTCCTACAATGAGCAGTTCTTC. It translates to CASSVPPHRSSYNEQFF. Together with reference TRBV9 and TRBJ2-1, the CDR3 gives the full variable domain: DSGVTQTPKHLITATGQRVTLRCSPRSGDLSVYWYQQSLDQGLQFLIQYYNGEERAKGNILERFSAQQFPDLHSELNLSSLELGDSALYFCASSVPPHRSSYNEQFFGPGTRLTVL.